This T cell receptor beta chain was identified during a study of T cells after yellow fever vaccination (dated by TCRdb to between 2018 and 2020). Study-level background: The SMART-Seq v4 Ultra Low Input RNA kit was used to prepare libraries from fractions with low cell numbers. To follow T-cell clones before and after primary and booster YFV17D yellow fever vaccination, bulk TCR alpha and beta repertoires were sequenced over time. Two healthy male donors, one aged 18 to 30 and one aged 30 to 40 years, made up the cohort. Bulk PBMC replicates and cell subsets were isolated from blood drawn at multiple timepoints before and after both primary and secondary immunization. Beyond this particular receptor, the publication reports: Computational filtering was needed because FACS-sorted repertoires could contain abundant contaminating clonotypes from the bulk population. Most clones expanded after primary vaccination (almost 97% of CD4 and 88% of CD8) were re-detected after the booster, suggesting that broad memory maintenance occurred. Only a couple of donors were included in the study, so the extent to which the findings can be generalized is limited. The secondary T-cell response was weaker than the primary response but faster, peaking on day 5 instead of day 15. A small share of clonotypes occurred in both CD4 and CD8 compartments, likely arising from convergent recombination.

The CDR3 sequence holds 14 residues, the cysteine and phenylalanine included. Solely the CDR3 DNA is kept, with 42 bases framed from the first base. V and J lose 4 bases and 0 bases, and a span of 11 bases separates them. CDR1 and CDR2 are drawn from the germline V gene: SGDLS, YYNGEE. TCR cDNA was made using 5'RACE template switching, a step that added a universal primer site and unique molecular identifiers. Priming for cDNA synthesis came from both the TCR alpha and TCR beta constant segments. Library amplification used two PCR steps, and the second PCR step added sample barcodes and sequencing adapters. Libraries were sequenced on Illumina HiSeq 2500 (2x100 bp) or NovaSeq (2x150 bp). The authors' analysis ran thus. MIGEC handled demultiplexing of reads and collapsing into UMI consensus sequences, while MiXCR performed V(D)J alignment. Vaccine-responding clonotypes were identified with edgeR using replicate PBMC samples, with FDR below 0.01 and a log2 fold change above 5 up to day 15 being required. Each bulk clonotype was labeled CD4 or CD8 based on which sequenced repertoire, CD4 or CD8, contained the clonotype at higher abundance. TCRdb passed the public sequencing reads through fastp at Q25 and MiXCR, retaining productive beta sequences. All rows with the same CDR3 protein become a single entry with the most common DNA and genes. Here the V and J calls rest on TCRdb's processing, not on the authors' analysis. The sample has under 300,000 distinct CDR3 sequences on record, more than 6.5% of them singletons. 1.1% of the sample is taken by the ten largest.

Taken with the paper, the label for treatment or condition translates to: live attenuated yellow fever vaccine strain. PBMCs were isolated from peripheral blood using a standard Ficoll-Paque protocol. Dynabeads CD4 and CD8 positive selection kits were used to isolate CD4 and CD8 T-cell fractions. RNA was extracted with TriZol from bulk PBMCs, CD4 and CD8 fractions, and dextramer-positive and dextramer-negative fractions. This clonotype was detected only a few times. It has no known antigen specificity. No qualities accompany the bases; no much larger clone lies one base away. Sequenced here: CD4+ T cells sorted from PBMCs, sampled on the day of the yellow fever booster vaccination. The V and J segments used are TRBV9 and TRBJ2-7; TRBD2 is a possible D gene, resting on 6 matching bases. This TCR derives from a man between 25 and 39 years old who received the YFV17D yellow fever vaccine. The CDR3 is CASSPPGGSYEQYF. The nucleotide sequence is TGTGCCAGCAGCCCCCCCGGGGGCTCCTACGAGCAGTACTTC.